Presented here are 5 T cell receptor beta chains from one specimen sequenced in a study of molecular identifiers for immune sequencing clone quantification. A single record per CDR3 protein comes from TCRdb applying MiXCR to the PCR reads. The sample carries roughly 630,000 distinct CDR3 sequences, about 25% recorded once. The sample taken for sequencing was naive CD8+ T cells from blood, with Jurkat cell RNA spiked in. Documented subset: FACS-sorted CD8+CD4-CCR7+CD45RA+ naive T cells. The source of these receptors is a human donor in good health. Some libraries in this study had Jurkat cell RNA spiked in.

There are a few counts of this clonotype. The CDR3 nucleotides read TGTGCCAGTCGGACAGGGGGGTTCTCTGGAAACACCATATATTTT. As protein: CASRTGGFSGNTIYF. The chain carries TRBV19 and TRBJ1-3; 10 bases are shared with TRBD1. CDR3 length equals 15 residues. The V gene's germline CDR1 is LNHDA and CDR2 SQIVND (reference sequence). J lost 0 bases, V lost 8 bases, and 4 bases had no gene match.

This clonotype was observed a few times. The J gene is TRBJ2-1, the V gene TRBV9; the match to TRBD2 covers 9 bases. The CDR3 runs to 15 residues. Germline CDR1 and CDR2: SGDLS and YYNGEE. The V segment lost 3 bases and the J segment 7 bases; nucleotides outside the gene matches: 8. CDR3 sequence reads: CASSAVSGSINEQFF. The CDR3 DNA reads TGTGCCAGCAGCGCGGTTAGCGGGAGTATAAATGAGCAGTTCTTC.

This clonotype was counted a few times. V usage is TRBV30 and J usage is TRBJ2-1; TRBD2 matches 9 bases. Germline values: CDR1 GTSNPN, CDR2 SVGIG (reference sequence). Trimming cost V 0 bases and J 4 bases; bases outside gene matches: 4. The CDR3 is made up of 15 amino acids. CDR3 sequence: CAWSVGLAGYNEQFF. The CDR3 DNA reads as TGTGCCTGGAGTGTTGGCCTAGCGGGATACAATGAGCAGTTCTTC.

The V gene is TRBV6-5, the J gene TRBJ1-4; D is unresolved. Germline V gene sequence: CDR1 MNHEY, CDR2 SVGAGI. With 0 bases removed from V and 5 bases from J, the gap between germline ends came to 7 bases. The CDR3 loop spans 14 amino acids. The CDR3 DNA follows: TGTGCCAGCAGTTACTCTGTGGGAAATGAAAAACTGTTTTTT. As protein: CASSYSVGNEKLFF.

This clonotype was observed a few times. V and J are TRBV5-8 and TRBJ2-7; D might be TRBD2 (5 bases). The germline V gene encodes CDR1 SGHTS and CDR2 YDEGEE. The CDR3 is made up of 14 amino acids. With 4 bases removed from V and 6 bases from J, the gap between germline ends came to 17 bases. CDR3 nucleotides: TGTGCCAGCAGCCCCCACCCCTTAGCGCCCGAGCAGTACTTC. This codes for CASSPHPLAPEQYF.